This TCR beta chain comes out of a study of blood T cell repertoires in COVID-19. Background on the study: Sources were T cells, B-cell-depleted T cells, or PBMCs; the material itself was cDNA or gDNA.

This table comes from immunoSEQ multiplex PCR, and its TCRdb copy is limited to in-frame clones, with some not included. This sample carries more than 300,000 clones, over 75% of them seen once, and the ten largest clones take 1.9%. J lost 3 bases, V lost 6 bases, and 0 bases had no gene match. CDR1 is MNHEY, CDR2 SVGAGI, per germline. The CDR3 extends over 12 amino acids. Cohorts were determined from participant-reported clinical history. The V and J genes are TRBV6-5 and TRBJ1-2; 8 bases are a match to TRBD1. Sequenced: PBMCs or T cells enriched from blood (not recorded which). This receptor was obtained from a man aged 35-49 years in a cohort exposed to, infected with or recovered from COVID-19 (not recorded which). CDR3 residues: CASRTGDYGYTF. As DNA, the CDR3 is TGTGCCAGCAGGACAGGGGACTATGGCTACACCTTC.